The present T cell receptor beta chain was sequenced within a study of blood T cells in healthy people across ages. Roughly 10 milliliters of peripheral blood were drawn from each donor into EDTA-treated tubes. For the second PCR, which ran for about 6 to 11 cycles, a sample-barcoded 5' primer and a J-beta primer mix were used. All samples gave at least 2.5 million CDR3-containing paired-end reads. Each CDR3 protein gets one entry after TCRdb re-called the 5' RACE reads with MiXCR. The table lists approximately 680,000 distinct CDR3 sequences, less than 40% of them singletons. Study-wide findings and caveats: Diversity estimates from one million T cells were considered underestimates.

V lost 2 bases and J 13 bases, leaving 25 bases between the germline ends. From germline, CDR1 is SGDLS and CDR2 YYNGEE. The CDR3 spans 16 residues. Regarding this clonotype: Its target is not known. This may be a read error, as it is one base from a much larger clone.

The clonotype comes from a woman of 80 years or more in good health. This rearrangement joins TRBV9 to TRBJ2-4; tentatively, D is TRBD2 (7 bases). The sample consisted of blood. CDR3 sequence: CASSVNLGGRVNEQYF. CDR3 bases: TGTGCCAGCAGCGTTAACTTGGGGGGGCGCGTGAATGAGCAGTACTTC. Together with reference TRBV9 and TRBJ2-4, the CDR3 gives the full variable domain: DSGVTQTPKHLITATGQRVTLRCSPRSGDLSVYWYQQSLDQGLQFLIQYYNGEERAKGNILERFSAQQFPDLHSELNLSSLELGDSALYFCASSVNLGGRVNEQYFGAGTRLSVL.